A selection of T cell receptor beta chains follows, all from one sample in a study of regulatory T cells in long-lasting Graves disease. TCRdb fed the multiplex PCR reads into MiXCR, producing one record per CDR3 protein. The sample gives under 250,000 distinct CDR3 sequences, roughly 21% of which show up once; approximately 15% is in the top ten. This sample comprised peripheral blood mononuclear cells (PBMCs), obtained at new diagnosis, from a patient treated with antithyroid drugs. These receptors were taken from a female donor with Graves disease. CDR3s include the opening cysteine and the closing phenylalanine or tryptophan. A D gene is named only where the DNA matches it firmly. Where a row states a size, it is once, few, many or the class of an expanded clone; other rows omit it.

v_call: TRBV7-2; j_call: TRBJ2-2; d_call: .; clone_size: .; cdr3_aa: CASSLDSYTGELFF; cdr3_nt: TGTGCCAGCAGCTTGGACAGTTACACCGGGGAGCTGTTTTTT
v_call: TRBV6-1; j_call: TRBJ1-4; d_call: .; clone_size: few; cdr3_aa: CASSLSAGGANEKLFF; cdr3_nt: TGTGCCAGCAGCCTCTCGGCCGGGGGCGCGAATGAAAAACTGTTTTTT
v_call: TRBV6-1; j_call: TRBJ2-5; d_call: TRBD1; clone_size: .; cdr3_aa: CASSAGTGGRETQYF; cdr3_nt: TGTGCCAGCAGCGCAGGGACAGGGGGGAGAGAGACCCAGTACTTC
v_call: TRBV2; j_call: TRBJ2-7; d_call: TRBD1; clone_size: many; cdr3_aa: CASRADRGRYEQYF; cdr3_nt: TGTGCCAGCAGGGCGGACAGGGGGCGGTACGAGCAGTACTTC
v_call: TRBV5-1; j_call: TRBJ1-4; d_call: .; clone_size: many; cdr3_aa: CASSSTGANEKLFF; cdr3_nt: TGTGCCAGCAGCTCGACAGGCGCTAATGAAAAACTGTTTTTT
v_call: TRBV7-2; j_call: TRBJ1-2; d_call: TRBD1; clone_size: .; cdr3_aa: CASSLFFAGTGSSYGYTF; cdr3_nt: TGTGCCAGCAGCTTATTTTTCGCGGGGACAGGGTCAAGTTATGGCTACACCTTC
v_call: TRBV28; j_call: TRBJ2-2; d_call: .; clone_size: many; cdr3_aa: CASSAGAVTNTGELFF; cdr3_nt: TGTGCCAGCAGTGCAGGGGCGGTAACGAACACCGGGGAGCTGTTTTTT
v_call: TRBV29-1; j_call: TRBJ2-4; d_call: TRBD1; clone_size: many; cdr3_aa: CSVAPDRGGNIQYF; cdr3_nt: TGCAGCGTTGCCCCGGACAGGGGTGGGAACATTCAGTACTTC
v_call: TRBV2; j_call: TRBJ2-5; d_call: TRBD1; clone_size: many; cdr3_aa: CASSNTGGGETQYF; cdr3_nt: TGTGCCAGCAGCAATACAGGGGGCGGGGAGACCCAGTACTTC
v_call: TRBV7-2; j_call: TRBJ2-5; d_call: .; clone_size: many; cdr3_aa: CASSFRTVGETQYF; cdr3_nt: TGTGCCAGCAGCTTTCGGACGGTAGGAGAGACCCAGTACTTC
v_call: TRBV12-3/TRBV12-4; j_call: TRBJ2-7; d_call: .; clone_size: many; cdr3_aa: CASSLYGTGGDEQYF; cdr3_nt: TGTGCCAGCAGTTTATACGGGACGGGGGGCGACGAGCAGTACTTC
v_call: TRBV2; j_call: TRBJ2-6; d_call: TRBD1; clone_size: many; cdr3_aa: CASSGNRGAGANVLTF; cdr3_nt: TGTGCCAGCAGTGGGAACAGGGGTGCAGGGGCCAACGTCCTGACTTTC
v_call: TRBV11-3; j_call: TRBJ2-1; d_call: .; clone_size: many; cdr3_aa: CASSLGGDLLSYNEQFF; cdr3_nt: TGTGCCAGCAGCTTAGGTGGGGACCTCCTGAGCTACAATGAGCAGTTCTTC
v_call: TRBV11-2; j_call: TRBJ2-7; d_call: TRBD1; clone_size: many; cdr3_aa: CASSSYRSTQGSSYEQYF; cdr3_nt: TGTGCCAGCAGCTCGTATCGAAGTACACAGGGGAGCTCCTACGAGCAGTACTTC
v_call: TRBV28; j_call: TRBJ1-1; d_call: .; clone_size: many; cdr3_aa: CASGRWGGSYLNTEAFF; cdr3_nt: TGTGCCAGCGGACGTTGGGGGGGCTCTTACTTGAACACTGAAGCTTTCTTT
v_call: TRBV3-1; j_call: TRBJ2-5; d_call: TRBD2; clone_size: many; cdr3_aa: CASSQVSGGRTQYF; cdr3_nt: TGTGCCAGCAGCCAAGTAAGCGGGGGGAGGACCCAGTACTTC
v_call: TRBV24-1; j_call: TRBJ2-3; d_call: .; clone_size: many; cdr3_aa: CATSDLDGKDTQYF; cdr3_nt: TGTGCCACCAGTGATTTGGACGGAAAGGATACGCAGTATTTT
v_call: TRBV6-2/TRBV6-3; j_call: TRBJ2-7; d_call: .; clone_size: few; cdr3_aa: CASNGGYSTYEQYF; cdr3_nt: TGTGCCAGTAATGGCGGTTACAGCACCTACGAGCAGTACTTC
v_call: TRBV2; j_call: TRBJ1-2; d_call: .; clone_size: once; cdr3_aa: CARLDYGYTF; cdr3_nt: TGTGCCAGGTTAGACTATGGCTACACCTTC
v_call: TRBV7-2; j_call: TRBJ2-3; d_call: TRBD2; clone_size: many; cdr3_aa: CASSHASGGSDTQYF; cdr3_nt: TGTGCCAGCAGCCACGCCAGCGGGGGGTCGGATACGCAGTATTTT
v_call: TRBV5-5; j_call: TRBJ2-7; d_call: TRBD1; clone_size: many; cdr3_aa: CASSAPGQGAYEQYF; cdr3_nt: TGTGCCAGCAGCGCTCCGGGACAGGGGGCGTACGAGCAGTACTTC
v_call: TRBV11-3; j_call: TRBJ1-6; d_call: .; clone_size: .; cdr3_aa: CASSLVNSPLHF; cdr3_nt: TGTGCCAGCAGCTTAGTTAATTCACCCCTCCACTTT
v_call: TRBV4-3; j_call: TRBJ2-5; d_call: .; clone_size: few; cdr3_aa: CASSQNGGRGETQYF; cdr3_nt: TGCGCCAGCAGCCAAAATGGGGGGCGTGGGGAGACCCAGTACTTC
v_call: TRBV4-1; j_call: TRBJ2-7; d_call: .; clone_size: many; cdr3_aa: CASSQARFYEQYF; cdr3_nt: TGCGCCAGCAGCCAGGCCAGATTCTACGAGCAGTACTTC
v_call: TRBV28; j_call: TRBJ1-5; d_call: .; clone_size: .; cdr3_aa: CASSLGPYSNQPQHF; cdr3_nt: TGTGCCAGCAGTTTGGGACCCTATAGCAATCAGCCCCAGCATTTT
v_call: TRBV6-1; j_call: TRBJ1-5; d_call: .; clone_size: many; cdr3_aa: CASKGPGAQPQHF; cdr3_nt: TGTGCCAGCAAGGGTCCAGGGGCTCAGCCCCAGCATTTT
v_call: TRBV10-1; j_call: TRBJ2-5; d_call: .; clone_size: many; cdr3_aa: CASSTGQNQETQYF; cdr3_nt: TGCGCCAGCAGTACTGGACAGAATCAAGAGACCCAGTACTTC
v_call: TRBV7-3; j_call: TRBJ2-1; d_call: .; clone_size: many; cdr3_aa: CASSLQPLLSSYNEQFF; cdr3_nt: TGTGCCAGCAGCTTACAACCCCTCCTGAGCTCCTACAATGAGCAGTTCTTC
v_call: TRBV5-1; j_call: TRBJ2-1; d_call: TRBD2; clone_size: many; cdr3_aa: CASTAGGGYNEQFF; cdr3_nt: TGCGCCAGCACAGCGGGGGGGGGTTACAATGAGCAGTTCTTC
v_call: TRBV20-1; j_call: TRBJ2-5; d_call: .; clone_size: .; cdr3_aa: CSAIGPGGGETQYF; cdr3_nt: TGCAGTGCCATAGGGCCTGGAGGGGGAGAGACCCAGTACTTC
v_call: TRBV28; j_call: TRBJ1-5; d_call: TRBD1; clone_size: .; cdr3_aa: CASSLVKGAAQPQHF; cdr3_nt: TGTGCCAGCAGTTTAGTCAAGGGGGCGGCTCAGCCCCAGCATTTT
v_call: TRBV6-1; j_call: TRBJ2-7; d_call: TRBD1; clone_size: many; cdr3_aa: CASSLGQAPTF; cdr3_nt: TGTGCCAGCAGTCTTGGACAGGCGCCCACTTTC
v_call: TRBV6-1; j_call: TRBJ2-7; d_call: TRBD1; clone_size: many; cdr3_aa: CASRQRDRVGEQYF; cdr3_nt: TGTGCCAGCAGGCAACGGGACAGGGTGGGTGAGCAGTACTTC
v_call: TRBV13; j_call: TRBJ2-7; d_call: TRBD1; clone_size: .; cdr3_aa: CASSLGSRRGPSGYEQYF; cdr3_nt: TGTGCCAGCAGCTTAGGGTCCCGCAGGGGGCCGTCGGGCTACGAGCAGTACTTC
v_call: TRBV2; j_call: TRBJ2-3; d_call: .; clone_size: many; cdr3_aa: CASSEMASTDTQYF; cdr3_nt: TGTGCCAGCAGTGAAATGGCTAGCACAGATACGCAGTATTTT
v_call: TRBV2; j_call: TRBJ2-2; d_call: TRBD2; clone_size: .; cdr3_aa: CATRKGLAGGRHGELFF; cdr3_nt: TGTGCCACCCGAAAAGGGCTAGCGGGGGGGCGTCACGGGGAGCTGTTTTTT
v_call: TRBV20-1; j_call: TRBJ2-3; d_call: .; clone_size: many; cdr3_aa: CSASSLRGDTDTQYF; cdr3_nt: TGCAGTGCTAGTAGTCTGCGGGGAGACACAGATACGCAGTATTTT
v_call: TRBV5-6; j_call: TRBJ1-2; d_call: .; clone_size: .; cdr3_aa: CASSLDRGRSYGYTF; cdr3_nt: TGTGCCAGCAGCCTAGACCGCGGGAGGAGCTATGGCTACACCTTC
v_call: TRBV19; j_call: TRBJ2-3; d_call: TRBD2; clone_size: .; cdr3_aa: CASRGLVSDTQYF; cdr3_nt: TGTGCCAGTAGAGGACTAGTGTCAGATACGCAGTATTTT
v_call: TRBV6-2/TRBV6-3; j_call: TRBJ1-1; d_call: TRBD1; clone_size: many; cdr3_aa: CASSWDRARSNTEAFF; cdr3_nt: TGTGCCAGCAGCTGGGACAGGGCTAGATCGAACACTGAAGCTTTCTTT
v_call: TRBV29-1; j_call: TRBJ2-7; d_call: .; clone_size: many; cdr3_aa: CSVEPGSSSYEQYF; cdr3_nt: TGCAGCGTCGAACCGGGGTCTTCTAGCTACGAGCAGTACTTC
v_call: TRBV10-3; j_call: TRBJ2-3; d_call: TRBD2; clone_size: many; cdr3_aa: CAISLGLAGGADTQYF; cdr3_nt: TGTGCCATCAGCCTGGGACTAGCGGGAGGTGCAGATACGCAGTATTTT
v_call: TRBV20-1; j_call: TRBJ2-7; d_call: TRBD2; clone_size: many; cdr3_aa: CSATSGGMAYEQYF; cdr3_nt: TGCAGTGCTACTAGCGGGGGGATGGCCTACGAGCAGTACTTC
v_call: TRBV7-3; j_call: TRBJ1-2; d_call: .; clone_size: many; cdr3_aa: CASSLDPQSYGYTF; cdr3_nt: TGTGCCAGCAGCTTAGACCCGCAATCGTATGGCTACACCTTC
v_call: TRBV5-6; j_call: TRBJ1-2; d_call: .; clone_size: many; cdr3_aa: CASRRDGARGGYTF; cdr3_nt: TGTGCCAGCAGGAGGGACGGTGCAAGGGGAGGCTACACCTTC
v_call: TRBV16; j_call: TRBJ1-1; d_call: .; clone_size: many; cdr3_aa: CASSQLSQGFNLDTEAFF; cdr3_nt: TGTGCCAGCAGCCAGTTGTCCCAGGGGTTTAACTTGGACACTGAAGCTTTCTTT
v_call: TRBV24-1; j_call: TRBJ2-5; d_call: TRBD2; clone_size: .; cdr3_aa: CATSDLLAGAGETQYF; cdr3_nt: TGTGCCACCAGTGATTTGCTAGCGGGGGCGGGAGAGACCCAGTACTTC
v_call: TRBV28; j_call: TRBJ2-3; d_call: TRBD2; clone_size: many; cdr3_aa: CASRDSGTSGADTQYF; cdr3_nt: TGTGCCAGCAGAGATTCCGGGACTAGCGGGGCGGATACGCAGTATTTT
v_call: TRBV15; j_call: TRBJ2-1; d_call: .; clone_size: .; cdr3_aa: CATSRELVVNEQFF; cdr3_nt: TGTGCCACCAGCAGGGAACTGGTGGTGAATGAGCAGTTCTTC
v_call: TRBV20-1; j_call: TRBJ2-3; d_call: TRBD1; clone_size: many; cdr3_aa: CSARPGQGYTDTQYF; cdr3_nt: TGCAGTGCTAGGCCGGGACAGGGATACACAGATACGCAGTATTTT